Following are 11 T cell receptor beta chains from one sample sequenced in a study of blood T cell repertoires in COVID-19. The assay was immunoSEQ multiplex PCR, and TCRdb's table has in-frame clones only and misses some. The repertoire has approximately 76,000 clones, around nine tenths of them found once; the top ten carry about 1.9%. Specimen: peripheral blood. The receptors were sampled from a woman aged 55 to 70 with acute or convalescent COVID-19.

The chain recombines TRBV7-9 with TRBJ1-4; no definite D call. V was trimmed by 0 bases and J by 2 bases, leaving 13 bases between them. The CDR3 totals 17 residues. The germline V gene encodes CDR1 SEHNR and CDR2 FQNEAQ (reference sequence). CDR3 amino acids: CASSLAQSPVTNEKLFF. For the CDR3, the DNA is TGTGCCAGCAGCTTAGCACAGTCCCCAGTCACTAATGAAAAACTGTTTTTT.

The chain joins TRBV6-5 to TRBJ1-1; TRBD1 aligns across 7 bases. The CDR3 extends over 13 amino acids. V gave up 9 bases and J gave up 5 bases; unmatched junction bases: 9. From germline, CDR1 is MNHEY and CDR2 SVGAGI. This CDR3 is CASTDRSRTEAFF. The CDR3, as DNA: TGTGCCAGTACGGACAGGTCGCGAACTGAAGCTTTCTTT.

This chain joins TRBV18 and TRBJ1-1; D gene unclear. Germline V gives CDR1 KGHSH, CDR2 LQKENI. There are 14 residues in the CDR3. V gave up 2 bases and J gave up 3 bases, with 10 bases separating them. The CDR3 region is CASSPGSEDTEAFF. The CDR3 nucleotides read TGTGCCAGCTCACCAGGCAGTGAGGACACTGAAGCTTTCTTT. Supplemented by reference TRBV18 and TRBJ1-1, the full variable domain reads NAGVMQNPRHLVRRRGQEARLRCSPMKGHSHVYWYRQLPEEGLKFMVYLQKENIIDESGMPKERFSAEFPKEGPSILRIQQVVRGDSAAYFCASSPGSEDTEAFFGQGTRLTVV.

The CDR3 sequence: CASSLGRLDSPLHF. CDR3 in DNA: TGTGCCAGCAGCTTGGGGCGGTTGGATTCACCCCTCCACTTT. The V and J genes are TRBV5-5 and TRBJ1-6; no clear D gene. CDR1 SGHKS and CDR2 YYEKEE come from the germline V gene (reference sequence). The V and J ends lost 0 bases and 8 bases respectively, with 9 bases between them. This CDR3 is 14 amino acids long.

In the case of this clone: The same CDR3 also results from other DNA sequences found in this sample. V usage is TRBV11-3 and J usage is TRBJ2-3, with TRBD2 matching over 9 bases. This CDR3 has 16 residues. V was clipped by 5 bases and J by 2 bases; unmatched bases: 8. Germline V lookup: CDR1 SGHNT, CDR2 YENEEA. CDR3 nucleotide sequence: TGTGCCAGCAGCCCGGGGACTAGCAGCTACACAGATACGCAGTATTTT. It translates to CASSPGTSSYTDTQYF. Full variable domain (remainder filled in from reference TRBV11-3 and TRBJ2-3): EAGVVQSPRYKIIEKKQPVAFWCNPISGHNTLYWYLQNLGQGPELLIRYENEEAVDDSQLPKDRFSAERLKGVDSTLKIQPAELGDSAVYLCASSPGTSSYTDTQYFGPGTRLTVL.

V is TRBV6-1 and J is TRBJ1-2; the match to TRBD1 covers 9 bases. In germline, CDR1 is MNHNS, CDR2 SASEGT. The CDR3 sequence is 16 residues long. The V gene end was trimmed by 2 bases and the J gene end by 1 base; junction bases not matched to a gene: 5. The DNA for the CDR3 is TGTGCCAGCAGTGAAAGGACAGGGGCCTATAACTATGGCTACACCTTC. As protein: CASSERTGAYNYGYTF.

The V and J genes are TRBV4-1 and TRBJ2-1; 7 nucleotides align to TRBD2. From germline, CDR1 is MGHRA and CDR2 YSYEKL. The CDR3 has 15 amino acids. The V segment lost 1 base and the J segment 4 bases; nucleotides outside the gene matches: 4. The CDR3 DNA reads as TGCGCCAGCAGCCAAGTCCCGGGGGGTTACAATGAGCAGTTCTTC. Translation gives CASSQVPGGYNEQFF.

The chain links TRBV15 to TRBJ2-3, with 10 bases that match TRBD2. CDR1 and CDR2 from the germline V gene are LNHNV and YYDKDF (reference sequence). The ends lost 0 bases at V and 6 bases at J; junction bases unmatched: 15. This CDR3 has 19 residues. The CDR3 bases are TGTGCCACCAGCAGAGAGAATCGAGCGGGAGGGTGGCGTCGGGATACGCAGTATTTT. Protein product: CATSRENRAGGWRRDTQYF.

The CDR3 region is CASKQTGLLDSPLHF. The DNA for the CDR3 is TGTGCCAGCAAGCAGACAGGCCTCCTGGATTCACCCCTCCACTTT. V gene TRBV2 combines with J gene TRBJ1-6; D may be TRBD1 (6 bases). Germline V gene data show CDR1 as SNHLY and CDR2 as FYNNEI. V shed 7 bases and J shed 8 bases, with 18 bases lying between them. This CDR3 contains 15 residues.

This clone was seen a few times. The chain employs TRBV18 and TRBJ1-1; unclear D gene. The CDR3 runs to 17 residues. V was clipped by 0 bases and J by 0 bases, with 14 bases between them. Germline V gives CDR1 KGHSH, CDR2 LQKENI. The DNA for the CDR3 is TGTGCCAGCTCACCACCGACGGGTAATCGGATGAACACTGAAGCTTTCTTT. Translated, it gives CASSPPTGNRMNTEAFF.

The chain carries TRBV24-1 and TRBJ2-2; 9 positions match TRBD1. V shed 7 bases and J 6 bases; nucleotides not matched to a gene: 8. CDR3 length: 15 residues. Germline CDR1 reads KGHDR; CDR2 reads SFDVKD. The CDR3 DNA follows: TGTGCCACCAGCCCTCCGGGACAGGGCTCCGGGGAGCTGTTTTTT. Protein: CATSPPGQGSGELFF.